Sequencing of this T cell receptor beta chain was carried out in a study of cytomegalovirus exposure and HLA in healthy donors. Study-level points and caveats: Sequencing likely caused a cluster of highly shared sequence variants. Specificity of three CMV-associated chains for CMV antigens was verified in vitro. Upon later analysis, HLA-associated TCR beta chains proved more clonally expanded than other, equally common chains.

The germline V gene encodes CDR1 SGHNT and CDR2 YYREEE (reference sequence). This CDR3 comprises 16 residues. V gave up 3 bases and J gave up 6 bases; unmatched junction bases: 9. This clone was counted once. As yet, its antigen is unknown. 60 Vbeta and 13 Jbeta primers were used in PCR. Sequencing used immunoSEQ multiplex PCR; TCRdb keeps in-frame clones, though not all of them. The table shows 200,000 to 250,000 clones, with over 80% occurring only once. This TCR came from a woman aged 35 to 49 in good health and CMV-seropositive. The material sequenced was PBMCs. The J gene is TRBJ2-1, the V gene TRBV5-4; 10 positions agree with TRBD2. The CDR3, as DNA: TGTGCCAGCAGCTCGCCTAGGTTAGCGGGGGGCAATGAGCAGTTCTTC. This sequence encodes CASSSPRLAGGNEQFF.